This T cell receptor beta chain was observed in a study of shared clonotypes between healthy human individuals (dated by TCRdb to 2019 to 2021). About the investigation overall: The cohort comprised a couple of women and a few men aged 18 to 49 years. For each donor, three plates each were used for CD4 naive and CD4 memory, two plates were used for CD8 naive, and one plate was used for CD8 memory. To estimate repertoire size and how much clonotypes are shared between individuals, the study performed deep sequencing of blood TCR repertoires from about five healthy adults. To increase sequencing depth and limit assay-specific biases, different laboratories used diverse techniques to prepare libraries and sequence TCR repertoires. Between about 0.8 and 9 billion PBMCs per donor were obtained by leukapheresis.

Using the deep immunoSEQ assay, TCR CDR3 regions were amplified from genomic DNA by multiplex PCR. Extracted genomic DNA from each cell subset was spread evenly across all wells of several immunoSEQ 96-well plates, with each plate serving as a replicate. For sorted subsets, about 200 ng genomic DNA, equal to tens of thousands of T cell genomes, was loaded into each replicate PCR. Purified libraries were quantified with a Qubit 3.0 fluorometer, sized on a Bioanalyzer 2100, and re-quantified with the KAPA Library Quantification kit. Each immunoSEQ 96-well plate was sequenced on its own single-read 150-cycle Illumina NextSeq 550 flow cell. Concerning the study's data processing: The immunoSEQ output contained only junctional sequences without quality scores, so filtering could not match that applied to full-length reads. To assign V/J genes and CDR3, sequences were annotated using PyIR, a Python wrapper for IgBLAST v1.9, with IMGT germline references. Reads were removed for weak V/J assignments (E-value above 1e-6), missing CDR3, stop codons, out-of-frame junctions, or ambiguous translated residues. V3J clonotypes were defined by identical inferred V gene, J gene, and CDR3 amino acid sequence. The percentage overlap between two repertoires was calculated by dividing the number of shared unique clonotypes by the size of the smaller repertoire. Richness of each repertoire was evaluated using RTK rarefaction, the Chao1 estimator, and Recon v2.1 estimates of unobserved clonotypes. Generation probabilities were computed with OLGA for all TCRbeta clonotypes obtained by the gDNA method from several donors. TCRdb's version of the immuneACCESS table is confined to in-frame rearrangements and falls short of the full clone set. An unresolved V gene accounts for under half of the shortfall where checked; the remainder is of unknown origin. The V and J calls and clone size are taken from that table; D and trimming were inferred from the DNA. A total of approximately 500,000 clones appear in this sample, about 96% of them only once. About 0.054% of the sample lies in the top ten.

Looking up the germline V gene yields CDR1 MNHEY and CDR2 SVGAGI. From its cysteine to its phenylalanine, the CDR3 spans 12 amino acids. Only CDR3 DNA remains: 36 bases, in frame from the first base. Germline trimming amounts to 5 bases on V and 5 bases on J, with 2 as the count of junction bases outside the gene matches. Healthy HIV-negative adults with no recently reported acute infections or vaccinations were included as donors. All donors were Caucasian adults living in Nashville, Tennessee, USA. Magnetic negative selection was used to enrich CD4+ T cells, after which naive cells were positively selected on CD45RA and the negative fraction became the memory subset. Blood was collected by leukapheresis, and PBMCs were isolated by Ficoll-Histopaque density gradient centrifugation and then cryopreserved in liquid nitrogen vapor phase. Purity and quantity of every magnetically sorted T cell population were checked by analytical flow cytometry. Genomic DNA was isolated from every sorted fraction and measured by UV absorbance on a Nanodrop 2000c.

For this clone: The antigen this receptor binds is unknown. Per-base quality was not reported, and no clone a single base away is much larger than it.

Results and caveats for the whole study, not just this receptor: Sampling was restricted to blood, and TCR repertoires in tissues likely differ from the TCR repertoires found in blood. Higher generation probabilities were observed for clonotypes shared by all four sorted-subset donors than for non-shared clonotypes. Rarefaction of sorted-subset datasets indicated incomplete sequencing despite the large sequencing depth. Larger estimated clonotype richness was generally found for naive subsets than for memory subsets. Because the study included a small number of donors, the genetic and exposure-history diversity represented was limited. Pairwise subsampling indicated that sequencing depth was expected to affect the degree of clonotype sharing among donors. Sharing across several donors was observed for roughly 5% of naive CD4, 3.5% of naive CD8, about 2.3% of memory CD4, and about 0.4% of memory CD8 clonotypes.

This sequence originates from a woman under 40 in good health. In this chain, TRBV6-5 is recombined with TRBJ2-5, with 7 bases matching TRBD2. Specimen: naive CD4+ T cells sorted from blood. Taken with the paper, the label for cell subset or site translates to: CD45RA+ positively selected. The CDR3 has the sequence CASSGRGETQYF. The bases read TGTGCCAGCAGTGGGAGGGGCGAGACCCAGTACTTC.